These 16 T cell receptor beta chains were sequenced from one sample in a study of T cell clonotyping in hematopoietic cell transplantation. Sequencing used immunoSEQ multiplex PCR; TCRdb keeps in-frame clones, though not all of them. The sample has tens of thousands of clones, 85% to 95% seen once. As for time point: recipient sample about 28 days before transplant, after cytoreduction. Sequenced material: peripheral blood mononuclear cells, taken before stem cell transplant. Every receptor here comes from a man aged 45-60 years with acute myeloid leukemia. Some clones in this sample may be carry-over from other donors' samples.

The chain has TRBV7-2 and TRBJ1-1; D not resolved. The length of the CDR3 is 12 residues. The germline V gene has CDR1 SGHTA and CDR2 FQGNSA. V dropped 1 base and J dropped 4 bases, with 4 bases sitting between them. The CDR3 spells CASSLVFTEAFF. In DNA form, the CDR3 reads TGTGCCAGCAGCTTAGTCTTCACTGAAGCTTTCTTT.

This chain uses TRBV13 with TRBJ1-6, with 7 bases that match TRBD1. CDR3 length: 16 amino acids. V shed 5 bases, J shed 2 bases, and the junction held 6 bases outside the gene matches. Germline CDR1 PRHDT, CDR2 FYEKMQ (reference sequence). The CDR3 sequence: CASSPRGDPYNSPLHF. Written as DNA, the CDR3 is TGTGCCAGCAGCCCCAGGGGGGACCCCTATAATTCACCCCTCCACTTT.

This clone was found a few times. The CDR3 is CASSPGRGQPQHF. CDR3 in DNA: TGTGCCAGCAGCCCCGGCAGGGGCCAGCCCCAGCATTTT. The chain links TRBV7-9 to TRBJ1-5; TRBD1 might be the D (6 bases). Between the trimmed V and J ends, which lost 5 bases and 7 bases, there was a span of 12 bases. The CDR3 has 13 amino acids. Germline V gives CDR1 SEHNR, CDR2 FQNEAQ (reference sequence).

The rearrangement joins TRBV28 to TRBJ2-7, with 11 bases that match TRBD2. This CDR3 has 17 amino acids. Germline V CDR1 and CDR2: MDHEN, SYDVKM. J gave up 0 bases and V 1 base, and 5 bases lay outside the gene matches. The CDR3 sequence: CASSLFGLAGNSYEQYF. The CDR3 region has the DNA TGTGCCAGCAGTTTATTCGGACTAGCGGGTAACTCCTACGAGCAGTACTTC.

This chain joins TRBV12-5 and TRBJ2-2; D uncertain. CDR3 length equals 13 residues. V lost 8 bases and J lost 3, with 10 bases in between. Germline loops: CDR1 LGHNT, CDR2 FRNRAP. The CDR3, as DNA: TGTGCTAGTAGGCAGGAGCACACCGGGGAGCTGTTTTTT. Its translation: CASRQEHTGELFF. Full variable domain (remainder filled in from reference TRBV12-5 and TRBJ2-2): DARVTQTPRHKVTEMGQEVTMRCQPILGHNTVFWYRQTMMQGLELLAYFRNRAPLDDSGMPKDRFSAEMPDATLATLKIQPSEPRDSAVYFCASRQEHTGELFFGEGSRLTVL.

The J gene is TRBJ1-5, the V gene TRBV10-3; D gene unclear. The CDR3 runs to 14 residues. Per germline, CDR1 ENHRY and CDR2 SYGVKD. The V and J ends lost 0 bases and 7 bases respectively, with 10 bases between them. As DNA, the CDR3 is TGTGCCATCAGTGAGTCGCTGGGCGGACAGCCCCAGCATTTT. Its translation is CAISESLGGQPQHF.

The genes are TRBV11-2 and TRBJ2-3; 7 positions agree with TRBD1. The CDR3 contains 17 residues. With 3 bases clipped from V and 3 bases from J, the junction kept 12 bases outside the gene matches. Germline CDR1 and CDR2: SGHAT and FQNNGV. The CDR3 DNA follows: TGTGCCAGCAGCTTCCTTGCACAGGGGAAAGAGACAGATACGCAGTATTTT. Its translation is CASSFLAQGKETDTQYF.

The chain links TRBV10-3 to TRBJ2-7; 8 bases align to TRBD2. In germline, CDR1 is ENHRY, CDR2 SYGVKD. The length of the CDR3 is 14 residues. The V and J ends lost 6 bases and 2 bases, in that order; junction bases with no gene match: 6. This chain's CDR3 is CAIRMTSEPYEQYF. In nucleotides, the CDR3 is TGTGCCATCAGGATGACTAGCGAACCCTACGAGCAGTACTTC.

This chain uses TRBV28 with TRBJ2-1, with a tentative D call TRBD1 (5 bases). The CDR3 length is 14 residues. The V gene's germline CDR1 is MDHEN and CDR2 SYDVKM. V was pared by 6 bases and J by 2 bases, with 11 bases between. The CDR3 nucleotides read TGTGCCAGCAGAAGGGGTGTTACCTACAATGAGCAGTTCTTC. Protein: CASRRGVTYNEQFF.

The chain has TRBV6-4 and TRBJ1-1; D uncertain. From germline, CDR1 is MRHNA and CDR2 SNTAGT. CDR3 length equals 13 residues. V lost 5 bases, J lost 4 bases, and 11 bases lay in between. CDR3 protein: CASSSRTGTEAFF. The CDR3 bases are TGTGCCAGCAGTAGTAGGACGGGCACTGAAGCTTTCTTT.

The rearrangement uses TRBV19 and TRBJ2-6; D is undetermined. Germline V CDR1 and CDR2: LNHDA, SQIVND (reference sequence). The V end was cut by 4 bases, the J end by 4 bases, with 8 bases between. The CDR3 has 14 amino acids. The CDR3 spells CASSTHTGANVLTF. For the CDR3, the DNA is TGTGCCAGTAGTACCCACACGGGGGCCAACGTCCTGACTTTC.

CDR3 coding DNA: TGTGCCACCCTCGGGACAGGAGTTGATACGCAGTATTTT. Translation: CATLGTGVDTQYF. J is TRBJ2-3 and V is TRBV6-5, with 8 bases fitting TRBD1. V gave up 10 bases and J gave up 6 bases; unmatched junction bases: 9. Looked up from germline, CDR1 is MNHEY and CDR2 is SVGAGI. The CDR3 length is 13 residues.

The chain couples TRBV9 to TRBJ2-5; the D is unclear. Germline values: CDR1 SGDLS, CDR2 YYNGEE. The ends were cut back, 5 bases at V and 5 bases at J, with 19 bases in the middle. The length of the CDR3 is 15 residues. The CDR3 reads CASSLSGSPWETQYF. In DNA form, the CDR3 reads TGTGCCAGCAGTTTGTCCGGGTCCCCTTGGGAGACCCAGTACTTC.

The chain uses TRBV5-1 and TRBJ1-1; no clear D. Germline V gene lookup returns CDR1 SGHRS and CDR2 YFSETQ. Trimming left V 1 base short and J 1 base short, with 11 bases between. The CDR3 has 15 residues. CDR3 in amino acids: CASSLLPNKNTEAFF. As DNA, the CDR3 is TGCGCCAGCAGCTTGCTCCCAAACAAGAACACTGAAGCTTTCTTT.

The rearrangement uses TRBV7-8 and TRBJ2-6, with 7 bases fitting TRBD1. With 5 bases clipped from V and 1 base from J, the junction kept 11 bases outside the gene matches. The CDR3 is made up of 18 amino acids. Germline CDR1 reads SGHVS; CDR2 reads FQNEAQ. For the CDR3, the DNA is TGTGCCAGCAGCCCAAAGCGACAGGGCCGATCTGGGGCCAACGTCCTGACTTTC. Translating gives CASSPKRQGRSGANVLTF.

The genes are TRBV27 and TRBJ2-5; the match to TRBD2 covers 13 bases. The V gene's germline CDR1 is MNHEY and CDR2 SMNVEV (reference sequence). The J segment lost 4 bases and the V segment lost 5 bases, leaving 4 bases of the junction unmatched. CDR3 length equals 15 residues. The CDR3 spells CASSPGLAGPETQYF. CDR3 in DNA: TGTGCCAGCAGTCCGGGACTAGCGGGGCCAGAGACCCAGTACTTC.